A selection of T cell receptor beta chains follows, all from one sample in a study of vaccination and CD4 T cells after COVID-19. These TCRs' antigens remain unknown. Using its own MiXCR run on the PCR reads, TCRdb lists one record per CDR3 protein. The sample shows over 8,500 distinct CDR3 sequences, about 28% of them seen only once. Sequences were derived from CD4+ T cells from blood, cultured in vitro, sampled after SARS-CoV-2 vaccination. The receptors derive from a human donor who had recovered from COVID-19. Both conserved end residues are part of each CDR3. D genes are given only for firm matches. Clone size is not always given. Where it is, it says once, few, many or a class for expanded clones.

CDR3aa: CASNLDGSNQPQHF
CDR3nt: TGTGCCAGCAATTTGGACGGTAGCAATCAGCCCCAGCATTTT
j_gene: TRBJ1-5
len: 14
abundance: -
v_gene: TRBV6-1
d_gene: -

CDR3aa: CASSFTGTANSPPHF
CDR3nt: TGTGCCAGCAGCTTCACCGGGACAGCTAATTCACCCCCCCACTTT
j_gene: TRBJ1-6
len: 15
abundance: -
v_gene: TRBV27
d_gene: TRBD1

CDR3aa: CASRETGSQPQHF
CDR3nt: TGCGCCAGCAGGGAGACAGGGAGCCAGCCCCAGCATTTT
j_gene: TRBJ1-5
len: 13
abundance: few
v_gene: TRBV10-2
d_gene: TRBD1

CDR3aa: CASSLQGLYGYTF
CDR3nt: TGTGCCAGCAGTTTGCAGGGTCTCTATGGCTACACCTTC
j_gene: TRBJ1-2
len: 13
abundance: few
v_gene: TRBV28
d_gene: -

CDR3aa: CASRIGDQPQHF
CDR3nt: TGTGCCAGCAGGATCGGCGATCAGCCCCAGCATTTT
j_gene: TRBJ1-5
len: 12
abundance: few
v_gene: TRBV6-1
d_gene: -

CDR3aa: CAPEIDLASYEQYF
CDR3nt: TGTGCCCCTGAGATAGACTTAGCGTCCTACGAGCAGTACTTC
j_gene: TRBJ2-7
len: 14
abundance: -
v_gene: TRBV11-3
d_gene: -

CDR3aa: CASSFSGANVLTF
CDR3nt: TGTGCCAGCAGCTTCTCTGGGGCCAACGTCCTGACTTTC
j_gene: TRBJ2-6
len: 13
abundance: -
v_gene: TRBV5-6
d_gene: -

CDR3aa: CASRRTATYNEQFF
CDR3nt: TGTGCCAGCAGACGGACGGCTACCTACAATGAGCAGTTCTTC
j_gene: TRBJ2-1
len: 14
abundance: -
v_gene: TRBV6-1
d_gene: -

CDR3aa: CSANPRQGIGSPLHF
CDR3nt: TGCAGTGCTAACCCCCGACAGGGAATTGGCTCACCCCTCCACTTT
j_gene: TRBJ1-6
len: 15
abundance: medium-sized
v_gene: TRBV20-1
d_gene: TRBD1

CDR3aa: CASRRDRAETQYF
CDR3nt: TGTGCCAGCAGACGAGACAGGGCGGAGACCCAGTACTTC
j_gene: TRBJ2-5
len: 13
abundance: -
v_gene: TRBV27
d_gene: TRBD1

CDR3aa: CASSLSTRVAGGPRNEQFF
CDR3nt: TGTGCCAGCAGCTTAAGCACTCGGGTAGCGGGAGGCCCTCGGAATGAGCAGTTCTTC
j_gene: TRBJ2-1
len: 19
abundance: -
v_gene: TRBV11-2
d_gene: TRBD2

CDR3aa: CASSPPLQATMNTEAFF
CDR3nt: TGTGCCAGCTCACCACCGCTACAGGCCACGATGAACACTGAAGCTTTCTTT
j_gene: TRBJ1-1
len: 17
abundance: few
v_gene: TRBV18
d_gene: -

CDR3aa: CASSILTGASYGYTF
CDR3nt: TGTGCCAGCAGTATTCTGACAGGGGCCTCCTATGGCTACACCTTC
j_gene: TRBJ1-2
len: 15
abundance: few
v_gene: TRBV28
d_gene: TRBD1

CDR3aa: CASTRMGGETQYF
CDR3nt: TGTGCCAGCACGAGAATGGGGGGTGAGACCCAGTACTTC
j_gene: TRBJ2-5
len: 13
abundance: few
v_gene: TRBV6-1
d_gene: -

CDR3aa: CASSYSGHLLSYEQYF
CDR3nt: TGTGCCAGCAGTTACTCGGGACACCTACTATCGTACGAGCAGTACTTC
j_gene: TRBJ2-7
len: 16
abundance: few
v_gene: TRBV6-5
d_gene: -

CDR3aa: CATRGSTRANEQFF
CDR3nt: TGTGCCACACGGGGGTCCACAAGGGCCAATGAGCAGTTCTTC
j_gene: TRBJ2-1
len: 14
abundance: -
v_gene: TRBV6-1
d_gene: -

CDR3aa: CASSLAGGEETQYF
CDR3nt: TGTGCCAGTAGCCTAGCGGGAGGGGAAGAGACCCAGTACTTC
j_gene: TRBJ2-5
len: 14
abundance: few
v_gene: TRBV19
d_gene: TRBD2

CDR3aa: CASSLNGGASTQYF
CDR3nt: TGTGCCAGCAGCTTAAATGGTGGGGCTAGTACGCAGTATTTT
j_gene: TRBJ2-3
len: 14
abundance: -
v_gene: TRBV7-3
d_gene: -

CDR3aa: CASSEGGTSTDTQYF
CDR3nt: TGTGCCAGTAGTGAAGGCGGAACTAGCACAGATACGCAGTATTTT
j_gene: TRBJ2-3
len: 15
abundance: medium-sized
v_gene: TRBV19
d_gene: -

CDR3aa: CASSTWGGTGANVLTF
CDR3nt: TGTGCCAGCAGCACGTGGGGGGGAACTGGGGCCAACGTCCTGACTTTC
j_gene: TRBJ2-6
len: 16
abundance: few
v_gene: TRBV28
d_gene: TRBD2

CDR3aa: CASRSGNSPLHF
CDR3nt: TGTGCCAGCAGGTCAGGGAATTCACCCCTCCACTTT
j_gene: TRBJ1-6
len: 12
abundance: few
v_gene: TRBV6-4
d_gene: -

CDR3aa: CASRFTSQGHQPQHF
CDR3nt: TGTGCCAGCCGATTTACGTCACAGGGCCATCAGCCCCAGCATTTT
j_gene: TRBJ1-5
len: 15
abundance: few
v_gene: TRBV19
d_gene: -

CDR3aa: CAEGSCKWEQYF
CDR3nt: TGTGCGGAGGGTAGCTGCAAGTGGGAGCAGTACTTC
j_gene: TRBJ2-7
len: 12
abundance: -
v_gene: TRBV19
d_gene: -

CDR3aa: CASLDSSNQPQHF
CDR3nt: TGTGCCAGCTTGGACAGCAGCAATCAGCCCCAGCATTTT
j_gene: TRBJ1-5
len: 13
abundance: few
v_gene: TRBV6-1
d_gene: -

CDR3aa: CASSSTGTRYF
CDR3nt: TGTGCCAGCAGTTCAACCGGGACTAGGTATTTT
j_gene: TRBJ2-3
len: 11
abundance: few
v_gene: TRBV6-5
d_gene: TRBD2

CDR3aa: CASSYGTIVAFTQYF
CDR3nt: TGTGCCAGCAGTTACGGGACTATTGTGGCCTTTACGCAGTATTTT
j_gene: TRBJ2-3
len: 15
abundance: -
v_gene: TRBV6-2/TRBV6-3
d_gene: TRBD2

CDR3aa: CASKASGRYTGELFF
CDR3nt: TGTGCCAGCAAGGCTAGCGGGAGGTACACCGGGGAGCTGTTTTTT
j_gene: TRBJ2-2
len: 15
abundance: -
v_gene: TRBV6-2/TRBV6-3
d_gene: TRBD2

CDR3aa: CASSLDAQSDTEAFF
CDR3nt: TGTGCCAGCAGCTTAGACGCTCAGTCGGACACTGAAGCTTTCTTT
j_gene: TRBJ1-1
len: 15
abundance: -
v_gene: TRBV7-2
d_gene: -

CDR3aa: CSVAGQGRSYEQYF
CDR3nt: TGCAGCGTTGCAGGACAGGGGAGGTCCTACGAGCAGTACTTC
j_gene: TRBJ2-7
len: 14
abundance: few
v_gene: TRBV29-1
d_gene: TRBD1

CDR3aa: CSVTSTSGRQETQYF
CDR3nt: TGCAGTGTTACGTCGACTAGCGGGCGACAAGAGACCCAGTACTTC
j_gene: TRBJ2-5
len: 15
abundance: few
v_gene: TRBV20-1
d_gene: TRBD2

CDR3aa: CASSLAQASSYEQYF
CDR3nt: TGTGCCAGCAGCTTAGCGCAGGCCTCCTCCTACGAGCAGTACTTC
j_gene: TRBJ2-7
len: 15
abundance: -
v_gene: TRBV7-9
d_gene: -

CDR3aa: CATSARAIAPPNTGELFF
CDR3nt: TGTGCCACCAGTGCCAGAGCAATTGCGCCCCCGAACACCGGGGAGCTGTTTTTT
j_gene: TRBJ2-2
len: 18
abundance: -
v_gene: TRBV24-1
d_gene: -

CDR3aa: CASSPQTSGYGYTF
CDR3nt: TGTGCCAGCAGTCCTCAGACCAGTGGTTATGGCTACACCTTC
j_gene: TRBJ1-2
len: 14
abundance: few
v_gene: TRBV27
d_gene: -

CDR3aa: CASSPSWRLAGEPGSYEQYF
CDR3nt: TGTGCCAGCAGTCCATCCTGGAGACTAGCGGGAGAGCCCGGGTCCTACGAGCAGTACTTC
j_gene: TRBJ2-7
len: 20
abundance: few
v_gene: TRBV6-1
d_gene: TRBD2

CDR3aa: CASSYRAGANVLTF
CDR3nt: TGTGCCAGCAGTTACAGGGCTGGGGCCAACGTCCTGACTTTC
j_gene: TRBJ2-6
len: 14
abundance: few
v_gene: TRBV6-2/TRBV6-3
d_gene: -

CDR3aa: CASSLWTTNTGELFF
CDR3nt: TGTGCCAGCAGTTTATGGACAACGAACACCGGGGAGCTGTTTTTT
j_gene: TRBJ2-2
len: 15
abundance: -
v_gene: TRBV27
d_gene: -

CDR3aa: CSARDSRSTGSGELFF
CDR3nt: TGCAGTGCTAGAGATTCTCGTAGTACAGGCAGCGGGGAGCTGTTTTTT
j_gene: TRBJ2-2
len: 16
abundance: -
v_gene: TRBV20-1
d_gene: -

CDR3aa: CASSPQGELEAFF
CDR3nt: TGTGCCAGCAGCCCACAGGGGGAGTTAGAAGCTTTCTTT
j_gene: TRBJ1-1
len: 13
abundance: -
v_gene: TRBV7-2
d_gene: TRBD1

CDR3aa: CASSYKGGTGELFF
CDR3nt: TGTGCCAGCAGTTATAAGGGGGGCACCGGGGAGCTGTTTTTT
j_gene: TRBJ2-2
len: 14
abundance: -
v_gene: TRBV6-2/TRBV6-3
d_gene: -

CDR3aa: CASSLRLEGGEQFF
CDR3nt: TGTGCTAGCAGCCTACGCCTTGAGGGTGGTGAGCAGTTCTTC
j_gene: TRBJ2-1
len: 14
abundance: -
v_gene: TRBV7-7
d_gene: -

CDR3aa: CASSVTGQGAGYEQYF
CDR3nt: TGTGCCAGCAGCGTAACGGGACAGGGGGCGGGTTACGAGCAGTACTTC
j_gene: TRBJ2-7
len: 16
abundance: few
v_gene: TRBV7-3
d_gene: TRBD1

CDR3aa: CASSRGQGSTGELFF
CDR3nt: TGTGCCAGTAGTAGGGGACAGGGTAGCACCGGGGAGCTGTTTTTT
j_gene: TRBJ2-2
len: 15
abundance: few
v_gene: TRBV19
d_gene: TRBD1

CDR3aa: CSVAGTSGTLVHNEQFF
CDR3nt: TGCAGCGTTGCGGGGACTAGCGGGACCCTGGTCCACAATGAGCAGTTCTTC
j_gene: TRBJ2-1
len: 17
abundance: -
v_gene: TRBV29-1
d_gene: TRBD2